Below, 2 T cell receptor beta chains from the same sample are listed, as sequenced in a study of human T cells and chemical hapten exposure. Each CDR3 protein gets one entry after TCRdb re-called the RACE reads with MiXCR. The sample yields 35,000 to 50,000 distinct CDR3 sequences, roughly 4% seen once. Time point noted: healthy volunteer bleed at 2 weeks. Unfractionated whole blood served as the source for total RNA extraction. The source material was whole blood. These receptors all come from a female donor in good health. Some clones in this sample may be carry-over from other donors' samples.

The CDR3 DNA sequence: TGTGCCATCAAGCGAGCGGAGGGGGAAAAACTGTTTTTT. This codes for CAIKRAEGEKLFF. The chain has TRBV10-3 and TRBJ1-4, with D maybe TRBD1 (5 bases). The CDR3 runs to 13 residues. Germline values: CDR1 ENHRY, CDR2 SYGVKD. Trimming cost V 7 bases and J 8 bases, with 14 bases left between them.

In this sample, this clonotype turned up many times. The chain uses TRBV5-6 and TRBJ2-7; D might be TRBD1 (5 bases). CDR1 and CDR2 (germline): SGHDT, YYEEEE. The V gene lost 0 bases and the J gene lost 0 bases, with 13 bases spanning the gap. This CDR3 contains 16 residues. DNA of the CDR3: TGTGCCAGCAGCTTGGCGGTGTCCAGGGTCTCCTACGAGCAGTACTTC. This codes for CASSLAVSRVSYEQYF.